These 19 T cell receptor beta chains originate from one sample sequenced in a study of blood T cell repertoires in COVID-19. TCRdb's copy holds only in-frame clones and misses some; the assay was immunoSEQ multiplex PCR. The table has about 260,000 clones, roughly 86% seen once. The material sequenced was peripheral blood. Receptor source: a woman aged 55-70 years with COVID-19, enrolled during active disease.

V gene TRBV3-1 (or the pseudogene TRBV3-2) combines with J gene TRBJ2-2; tentative D call: TRBD2 (7 bases). This CDR3 region has 15 residues. V was pared by 5 bases and J by 5 bases, with 15 bases between. The V gene's germline CDR1 is LGHDT and CDR2 YNNKEL (reference sequence). CDR3 loop: CASSGRGGMTGELFF. The CDR3 DNA sequence: TGTGCCAGCAGCGGAAGGGGGGGTATGACCGGGGAGCTGTTTTTT.

V gene TRBV28 combines with J gene TRBJ2-7, with D unresolved. CDR1 is MDHEN, CDR2 SYDVKM, per germline. V shed 2 bases and J shed 7 bases, with 18 bases lying between them. The CDR3 loop spans 15 amino acids. The CDR3 region is CASSLVGDGLREQYF. In DNA, the CDR3 is TGTGCCAGCAGTTTAGTTGGTGATGGTCTTCGGGAGCAGTACTTC.

The V call is TRBV28, the J call TRBJ2-5, with 10 bases lining up with TRBD1. This CDR3 is 13 amino acids long. CDR1 MDHEN and CDR2 SYDVKM come from the germline V gene. Losses at the gene ends were 6 bases for V and 4 bases for J; bases not matched to a gene: 2. CDR3: CASRDRGGETQYF. CDR3 sequence (DNA): TGTGCCAGCAGGGACAGGGGGGGAGAGACCCAGTACTTC. Looking up the rest from reference TRBV28 and TRBJ2-5 gives the full variable domain: DVKVTQSSRYLVKRTGEKVFLECVQDMDHENMFWYRQDPGLGLRLIYFSYDVKMKEKGDIPEGYSVSREKKERFSLILESASTNQTSMYLCASRDRGGETQYFGPGTRLLVL.

The chain uses TRBV5-1 and TRBJ2-5; TRBD2 aligns across 14 bases. Germline CDR1 reads SGHRS; CDR2 reads YFSETQ. The ends lost 4 bases at V and 5 bases at J; junction bases unmatched: 7. The CDR3 is 16 amino acids. The CDR3 nucleotides read TGCGCCAGCAGCGTGGGGACTAGCGGGAGTGTCGAGACCCAGTACTTC. It encodes CASSVGTSGSVETQYF.

This clone was picked up one time. The genes are TRBV6-2 or TRBV6-3 and TRBJ2-1; 8 nucleotides line up with TRBD1. V dropped 4 bases and J dropped 4; count of bases not matched to a gene: 21. Germline V CDR1 and CDR2: MNHEY, SVGEGT. The CDR3 runs 20 residues. The CDR3 sequence is CASSSDPGQALGSVYNEQFF. The CDR3 DNA sequence: TGTGCCAGCAGTTCCGACCCGGGACAGGCCCTTGGATCGGTTTACAATGAGCAGTTCTTC.

The genes are TRBV5-1 and TRBJ2-1, with 13 bases aligning to TRBD2. CDR1 SGHRS and CDR2 YFSETQ come from the germline V gene. This CDR3 comprises 15 residues. V trimming: 4 bases; J trimming: 7 bases; junction bases outside the gene matches: 5. The CDR3 coding sequence is TGCGCCAGCAGCGACGGACTAGCGGGAGTAAATGAGCAGTTCTTC. Its protein product is CASSDGLAGVNEQFF.

This chain joins TRBV4-3 and TRBJ1-6; D unclear. V was clipped by 2 bases and J by 0 bases, with 11 bases between them. The CDR3 is made up of 17 amino acids. Looked up from germline, CDR1 is LGHNA and CDR2 is YSLEER. The CDR3 coding sequence is TGCGCCAGCAGCCAATTTGGTGGGAGCTCCTATAATTCACCCCTCCACTTT. It yields the protein CASSQFGGSSYNSPLHF.

The chain combines TRBV3-1 (or the pseudogene TRBV3-2) with TRBJ1-4; no firm D call. The length of the CDR3 is 11 residues. V was trimmed by 4 bases and J by 8 bases, leaving 5 bases between them. Germline CDR1 and CDR2: LGHDT and YNNKEL (reference sequence). CDR3: CASSRSEKLFF. The CDR3 nucleotides are TGTGCCAGCAGCCGAAGCGAAAAACTGTTTTTT.

This rearrangement joins TRBV5-1 to TRBJ2-1; 10 positions agree with TRBD2. CDR1 and CDR2 (germline): SGHRS, YFSETQ. The CDR3 has 15 residues. The V gene end was trimmed by 4 bases and the J gene end by 6 bases; junction bases not matched to a gene: 7. The CDR3 DNA follows: TGCGCCAGCAGCGAAACGGGACTAGCGATCAATGAGCAGTTCTTC. This codes for CASSETGLAINEQFF. Full variable domain (remainder filled in from reference TRBV5-1 and TRBJ2-1): KAGVTQTPRYLIKTRGQQVTLSCSPISGHRSVSWYQQTPGQGLQFLFEYFSETQRNKGNFPGRFSGRQFSNSRSEMNVSTLELGDSALYLCASSETGLAINEQFFGPGTRLTVL.

The J gene is TRBJ2-7, the V gene TRBV5-4; D ambiguous. With 0 bases removed from V and 3 bases from J, the gap between germline ends came to 4 bases. The CDR3 is 12 amino acids. CDR1 and CDR2 (germline): SGHNT, YYREEE (reference sequence). The CDR3: CASSLDLYEQYF. CDR3 bases: TGTGCCAGCAGCTTGGATCTCTACGAGCAGTACTTC.

The rearrangement joins TRBV6-5 to TRBJ1-3, with a tentative D call TRBD1 (6 bases). V lost 5 bases, J lost 4 bases, and 15 bases lay in between. CDR1 is MNHEY and CDR2 is SVGAGI in the germline V gene. The CDR3 is 15 amino acids. CDR3 protein: CASSNHRAQGNTIYF. The CDR3 DNA is TGTGCCAGCAGTAATCACAGGGCGCAAGGAAACACCATATATTTT.

V usage is TRBV18 and J usage is TRBJ2-2; D may be TRBD1 (7 bases). Germline values: CDR1 KGHSH, CDR2 LQKENI. Trimming cost V 6 bases and J 0 bases, with 17 bases left between them. This CDR3 spans 17 amino acids. As DNA, the CDR3 is TGTGCCAGCTCGCGACCTCGCGGGACAGCGAACACCGGGGAGCTGTTTTTT. Its translation is CASSRPRGTANTGELFF.

The genes are TRBV14 and TRBJ2-7, with 10 bases fitting TRBD2. Trimming removed 3 bases from V and 3 bases from J; junction bases left unmatched: 2. Germline assignment: CDR1 SGHDN and CDR2 FVKESK. This CDR3 region has 14 residues. As DNA, the CDR3 is TGTGCCAGCAGCCATGCTAGCGGGAGCTACGAGCAGTACTTC. Its protein is CASSHASGSYEQYF.

The J gene is TRBJ2-5, the V gene TRBV7-3; 7 bases map to TRBD2. CDR3 size: 13 residues. Looked up from germline, CDR1 is SGHTA and CDR2 is FQGTGA. Trimming cost V 3 bases and J 3 bases; bases outside gene matches: 1. The CDR3 DNA sequence: TGTGCCAGCAGCTTCAGCGGGAAAGAGACCCAGTACTTC. Its translation: CASSFSGKETQYF.

V gene TRBV2 combines with J gene TRBJ2-4, with a tentative D call TRBD1 (5 bases). CDR1 and CDR2 (germline): SNHLY, FYNNEI. V was pared by 4 bases and J by 6 bases, with 13 bases between. The CDR3 covers 14 residues. The chain's CDR3 is CASSVGQGRNIQYF. The CDR3 DNA reads as TGTGCCAGCAGTGTGGGGCAGGGCCGAAACATTCAGTACTTC.

This clone was seen only once. Other DNA sequences in this specimen translate into the identical CDR3. The chain employs TRBV5-1 and TRBJ2-5, with a weak D call TRBD2 (6 bases). The CDR3 has 13 residues. CDR1 SGHRS and CDR2 YFSETQ come from the germline V gene. Trimming cost V 0 bases and J 5 bases, with 8 bases left between them. CDR3 in amino acids: CASSLVGRETQYF. For the CDR3, the DNA is TGCGCCAGCAGCTTGGTAGGGAGGGAGACCCAGTACTTC.

The rearrangement links TRBV7-3 to TRBJ2-2; a weak D match, TRBD1 (5 bases). CDR3 length: 14 residues. V was cut by 1 base and J by 6 bases, with 9 bases left in between. The V gene's germline CDR1 is SGHTA and CDR2 FQGTGA. CDR3 sequence reads: CASSLSTRAGELFF. The CDR3 nucleotides read TGTGCCAGCAGCTTAAGTACCAGGGCCGGGGAGCTGTTTTTT. The full variable domain, with the rest looked up from reference TRBV7-3 and TRBJ2-2, is GAGVSQTPSNKVTEKGKYVELRCDPISGHTALYWYRQSLGQGPEFLIYFQGTGAADDSGLPNDRFFAVRPEGSVSTLKIQRTERGDSAVYLCASSLSTRAGELFFGEGSRLTVL.

The chain couples TRBV30 to TRBJ1-2, with 10 bases lining up with TRBD1. V shed 5 bases, J shed 4 bases, and the junction held 10 bases outside the gene matches. The CDR3 totals 15 residues. Germline V gene sequence: CDR1 GTSNPN, CDR2 SVGIG (reference sequence). For the CDR3, the DNA is TGTGCCTGGCGAACGGTGGGGGACAGGGGCTATGGCTACACCTTC. Its protein is CAWRTVGDRGYGYTF.

The sample holds one count of this clone. The chain has TRBV5-1 and TRBJ2-1, with D maybe TRBD2 (5 bases). This CDR3 has 15 amino acids. CDR1 is SGHRS and CDR2 is YFSETQ in the germline V gene. V lost 0 bases to trimming and J lost 4 bases, with 11 bases between them. The DNA for the CDR3 is TGCGCCAGCAGCTTGGGAAGTAGCGCATACAATGAGCAGTTCTTC. Translated: CASSLGSSAYNEQFF.